Shown below are 26 T cell receptor beta chains from a single sample sequenced in a study of Ad26.COV2.S vaccination and SARS-CoV-2 variants. The data were produced by immunoSEQ multiplex PCR, yet TCRdb's version contains in-frame clones alone and is incomplete. The repertoire consists of some 520,000 clones, with 87% occurring once and the leading ten covering 9.5% to 15%. The treatment is: roughly 18 received Ad26.COV2.S at low or high dose, single or two shots; about 5 received placebo; per-sample allocation not given. Following the first vaccine or placebo injection, samples were taken on day 63. Sequenced material: peripheral blood, taken in a trial of Ad26.COV2.S vaccine versus placebo. These receptors came from a person between 18 and 65 years old who received the Ad26.COV2.S COVID-19 vaccine or a placebo.

DNA of the CDR3: TGTGCCAGCAGTCAGTGGGGGGGTACGAACACTGAAGCTTTCTTT. It is translated as CASSQWGGTNTEAFF. The gene calls are TRBV6-2 or TRBV6-3 and TRBJ1-1, with a possible D match to TRBD1 (5 bases). The CDR3 runs to 15 residues. V lost 5 bases to trimming and J lost 1 base, with 14 bases between them. The germline gives CDR1 MNHEY, CDR2 SVGEGT.

This chain links TRBV28 with TRBJ1-2, with 9 bases fitting TRBD1. Germline CDR1 MDHEN, CDR2 SYDVKM. J was trimmed by 5 bases and V by 3 bases; bases with no gene match: 4. This CDR3 has 14 amino acids. The CDR3 region has the DNA TGTGCCAGCAGTTTCTCAGGACAGGGGTATGGCTACACCTTC. Its protein product is CASSFSGQGYGYTF.

The chain couples TRBV4-1 to TRBJ2-7; 9 bases align to TRBD1. After removal of 4 bases from V and 7 bases from J, the junction contained 11 bases not matched to a gene. The CDR3 sequence is 15 residues long. From germline, CDR1 is MGHRA and CDR2 YSYEKL. CDR3 protein: CASSPSGTGRSEQYF. The DNA for the CDR3 is TGCGCCAGCAGCCCGAGCGGGACAGGGAGGAGTGAGCAGTACTTC.

V is TRBV19 and J is TRBJ2-6; D not resolved. From germline, CDR1 is LNHDA and CDR2 SQIVND (reference sequence). V lost 6 bases, J lost 0 bases, and 12 bases lay in between. CDR3 length equals 16 residues. This chain's CDR3 is CASSHGTISGANVLTF. The CDR3 DNA follows: TGTGCCAGTAGCCATGGAACGATCTCTGGGGCCAACGTCCTGACTTTC. The complete variable domain, with remaining parts taken from reference TRBV19 and TRBJ2-6, reads DGGITQSPKYLFRKEGQNVTLSCEQNLNHDAMYWYRQDPGQGLRLIYYSQIVNDFQKGDIAEGYSVSREKKESFPLTVTSAQKNPTAFYLCASSHGTISGANVLTFGAGSRLTVL.

This chain connects TRBV2 to TRBJ2-2; the D is unclear. V was pared by 4 bases and J by 5 bases, with 11 bases between. Germline V gene data show CDR1 as SNHLY and CDR2 as FYNNEI. CDR3 length equals 14 residues. The chain's CDR3 is CASSGAKETGELFF. For the CDR3, the DNA is TGTGCCAGCAGTGGGGCTAAAGAAACCGGGGAGCTGTTTTTT.

V gene TRBV7-8 combines with J gene TRBJ1-5; 7 positions agree with TRBD1. Trimming cost V 4 bases and J 5 bases; bases outside gene matches: 20. CDR1 and CDR2 (germline): SGHVS, FQNEAQ. This CDR3 region has 19 residues. The CDR3 spells CASSSLIQQGPSLYQPQHF. The CDR3 region has the DNA TGTGCCAGCAGCTCGCTTATCCAACAGGGGCCGAGCCTGTATCAGCCCCAGCATTTT. Full variable domain (remainder filled in from reference TRBV7-8 and TRBJ1-5): GAGVSQSPRYKVAKRGQDVALRCDPISGHVSLFWYQQALGQGPEFLTYFQNEAQLDKSGLPSDRFFAERPEGSVSTLKIQRTQQEDSAVYLCASSSLIQQGPSLYQPQHFGDGTRLSIL.

The genes are TRBV2 and TRBJ2-3; 10 nucleotides agree with TRBD2. V dropped 5 bases and J dropped 1; count of bases not matched to a gene: 3. The CDR3 runs to 15 residues. The V gene's germline CDR1 is SNHLY and CDR2 FYNNEI. The CDR3 here is CASSTGTSGTDTQYF. Here the CDR3 DNA reads TGTGCCAGCAGTACCGGGACTAGCGGCACAGATACGCAGTATTTT.

This sequence joins TRBV6-6 and TRBJ1-1; 7 nucleotides agree with TRBD1. The germline V gene encodes CDR1 MNHNY and CDR2 SVGAGI (reference sequence). This CDR3 has 13 residues. V dropped 3 bases and J dropped 7; count of bases not matched to a gene: 5. The DNA of the CDR3 is TGTGCCAGCAGTTATGTCCAGGGGGGTGAAGCTTTCTTT. Protein: CASSYVQGGEAFF.

V gene TRBV7-2 combines with J gene TRBJ1-5; the match to TRBD1 covers 9 bases. Germline assignment: CDR1 SGHTA and CDR2 FQGNSA. There are 15 residues in the CDR3. V shed 1 base, J shed 6 bases, and the junction held 4 bases outside the gene matches. CDR3 residues: CASSLGEGQGQPQHF. The CDR3, as DNA: TGTGCCAGCAGCTTAGGGGAGGGACAGGGTCAGCCCCAGCATTTT.

V is TRBV7-2 and J is TRBJ2-7, with a tentative D call TRBD1 (5 bases). CDR1 is SGHTA and CDR2 is FQGNSA in the germline V gene. Trimming cost V 5 bases and J 5 bases, with 16 bases left between them. The length of the CDR3 is 14 residues. CDR3 sequence: CASSPRVLDHEQYF. DNA for the CDR3: TGTGCCAGCAGCCCCAGGGTATTGGACCACGAGCAGTACTTC.

This clone has just one count. The chain couples TRBV19 to TRBJ1-5; D gene uncertain. The CDR3 spans 14 residues. Trimming took off 3 bases at V and 3 bases at J, with 9 bases between the two ends. Germline V gene sequence: CDR1 LNHDA, CDR2 SQIVND (reference sequence). The CDR3 here is CASSINRINQPQHF. In DNA form, the CDR3 reads TGTGCCAGTAGTATTAACAGAATCAATCAGCCCCAGCATTTT.

The chain employs TRBV19 and TRBJ1-4; D might be TRBD1 (5 bases). CDR1 is LNHDA, CDR2 SQIVND, per germline (reference sequence). The V end was cut by 4 bases, the J end by 0 bases, with 15 bases between. The CDR3 sequence is 17 residues long. In DNA, the CDR3 is TGTGCCAGTAGTACCCGGGGCGGACGGTCAACTAATGAAAAACTGTTTTTT. Its translation is CASSTRGGRSTNEKLFF.

The rearrangement links TRBV18 to TRBJ1-1; TRBD1 aligns across 7 bases. CDR3 length equals 13 residues. V lost 2 bases and J lost 7; bases outside the gene matches: 4. Germline-derived CDR1 and CDR2 are KGHSH and LQKENI. This chain's CDR3 is CASSPGQAFEAFF. The CDR3, as DNA: TGTGCCAGCTCACCAGGACAGGCCTTTGAAGCTTTCTTT. Complete variable domain (other parts from reference TRBV18 and TRBJ1-1): NAGVMQNPRHLVRRRGQEARLRCSPMKGHSHVYWYRQLPEEGLKFMVYLQKENIIDESGMPKERFSAEFPKEGPSILRIQQVVRGDSAAYFCASSPGQAFEAFFGQGTRLTVV.

The V call is TRBV12-3 or TRBV12-4, the J call TRBJ1-4, with 7 bases identical to TRBD1. With 7 bases clipped from V and 8 bases from J, the junction kept 7 bases outside the gene matches. This CDR3 is built from 13 residues. The CDR3 loop is CASNAGGQEKLFF. In nucleotides, the CDR3 is TGTGCCAGCAATGCAGGGGGGCAGGAAAAACTGTTTTTT.

The chain has TRBV27 and TRBJ2-7, with 8 bases identical to TRBD2. The CDR3 totals 16 residues. The germline V gene has CDR1 MNHEY and CDR2 SMNVEV (reference sequence). V dropped 2 bases and J dropped 2; count of bases not matched to a gene: 8. CDR3 amino acids: CASSLQSGSAPYEQYF. Written as DNA, the CDR3 is TGTGCCAGCAGTTTACAAAGCGGGAGTGCCCCCTACGAGCAGTACTTC.

This clone was observed once. The rearrangement joins TRBV6-5 to TRBJ2-3; the D gene is possibly TRBD2 (6 bases). Per germline, CDR1 MNHEY and CDR2 SVGAGI. CDR3 length: 15 amino acids. With 4 bases removed from V and 2 bases from J, the gap between germline ends came to 13 bases. CDR3 residues: CASSSGTGYTDTQYF. CDR3 in DNA: TGTGCCAGCAGTTCCGGGACTGGCTACACAGATACGCAGTATTTT.

The V call is TRBV7-2, the J call TRBJ2-2; TRBD2 aligns across 11 bases. With 0 bases clipped from V and 6 bases from J, the junction kept 12 bases outside the gene matches. This CDR3 spans 19 amino acids. Germline CDR1 and CDR2: SGHTA and FQGNSA. The CDR3 bases are TGTGCCAGCAGCTTAGCCGAAGGACTAGCGGGCCAGGAGGCCGGGGAGCTGTTTTTT. Residues: CASSLAEGLAGQEAGELFF.

The chain couples TRBV3-1 (or the pseudogene TRBV3-2) to TRBJ2-2; TRBD2 aligns across 12 bases. The CDR3 covers 17 residues. Germline lookup yields CDR1 LGHDT and CDR2 YNNKEL (reference sequence). The V segment lost 6 bases and the J segment 1 base; nucleotides outside the gene matches: 6. The CDR3 coding sequence is TGTGCCAGCAGTCACCTAGCGGGAGGGGAGAACACCGGGGAGCTGTTTTTT. This sequence encodes CASSHLAGGENTGELFF.

The chain is built from TRBV18 and TRBJ2-3; the match to TRBD2 covers 12 bases. In germline, CDR1 is KGHSH, CDR2 LQKENI. Trimming removed 0 bases from V and 4 bases from J; junction bases left unmatched: 14. The CDR3 is made up of 20 amino acids. In DNA, the CDR3 is TGTGCCAGCTCACCACCCCGAAGACTAGCGGGGGTACGGGAGGCAGATACGCAGTATTTT. Translated: CASSPPRRLAGVREADTQYF. Combining the CDR3 with reference TRBV18 and TRBJ2-3 gives the whole variable domain NAGVMQNPRHLVRRRGQEARLRCSPMKGHSHVYWYRQLPEEGLKFMVYLQKENIIDESGMPKERFSAEFPKEGPSILRIQQVVRGDSAAYFCASSPPRRLAGVREADTQYFGPGTRLTVL.

The chain couples TRBV7-2 to TRBJ2-4; D is unresolved. Germline CDR1 SGHTA, CDR2 FQGNSA. CDR3 length equals 13 residues. The V end was cut by 4 bases, the J end by 6 bases, with 10 bases between. The chain's CDR3 is CASSSYSPNIQYF. As DNA, the CDR3 is TGTGCCAGCAGCTCTTATTCACCAAACATTCAGTACTTC.

The V call is TRBV9, the J call TRBJ2-1; a possible D gene is TRBD2 (6 bases). The germline CDR1 and CDR2 sequences are SGDLS and YYNGEE. V was clipped by 1 base and J by 7 bases, with 15 bases between them. The CDR3 is 15 residues long. The CDR3 DNA is TGTGCCAGCAGCGTACAATCTGGACTAACTAATGAGCAGTTCTTC. It codes for CASSVQSGLTNEQFF. Using reference TRBV9 and TRBJ2-1 for the parts outside the CDR3, the full variable domain is DSGVTQTPKHLITATGQRVTLRCSPRSGDLSVYWYQQSLDQGLQFLIQYYNGEERAKGNILERFSAQQFPDLHSELNLSSLELGDSALYFCASSVQSGLTNEQFFGPGTRLTVL.

This chain links TRBV7-2 with TRBJ2-3; D is perhaps TRBD1 (5 bases). In germline, CDR1 is SGHTA, CDR2 FQGNSA. V dropped 1 base and J dropped 2 bases, with 10 bases sitting between them. There are 15 residues in the CDR3. The CDR3, as DNA: TGTGCCAGCAGCTTAGACGCAGGGCCCACAGATACGCAGTATTTT. Its protein product is CASSLDAGPTDTQYF.

In its sample, this clone was seen a few times. The V call is TRBV28, the J call TRBJ1-5; 8 nucleotides agree with TRBD1. The CDR3 extends over 14 amino acids. J was trimmed by 4 bases and V by 7 bases; bases with no gene match: 6. Germline CDR1 and CDR2: MDHEN and SYDVKM. The CDR3 DNA follows: TGTGCCAGCAACCTAGACAGGGGAAATCAGCCCCAGCATTTT. Its protein product is CASNLDRGNQPQHF.

This clone came up once. The chain employs TRBV11-2 and TRBJ1-2; tentative D call: TRBD1 (5 bases). Germline V CDR1 and CDR2: SGHAT, FQNNGV. The CDR3 consists of 14 residues. With 1 base removed from V and 4 bases from J, the gap between germline ends came to 10 bases. The CDR3 reads CASSLGGTVYGYTF. The DNA of the CDR3 is TGTGCCAGCAGCTTAGGGGGGACGGTCTATGGCTACACCTTC.

The rearrangement links TRBV19 to TRBJ1-2; unclear D gene. The V end was cut by 9 bases, the J end by 6 bases, with 20 bases between. There are 14 residues in the CDR3. Germline loops: CDR1 LNHDA, CDR2 SQIVND (reference sequence). The DNA of the CDR3 is TGTGCCAGGGCCGAAAAGGCGATGAACCATGGCTACACCTTC. Translation: CARAEKAMNHGYTF.

The table lists this clone with a count of one. The chain uses TRBV28 and TRBJ2-1; TRBD2 matches at 11 bases. J lost 1 base, V lost 6 bases, and 11 bases had no gene match. The CDR3 has 18 amino acids. Germline assignment: CDR1 MDHEN and CDR2 SYDVKM. CDR3 sequence reads: CASRPLSGRDGSYNEQFF. Written as DNA, the CDR3 is TGTGCCAGCAGACCTCTTAGCGGGAGGGATGGTTCCTACAATGAGCAGTTCTTC.